This TCR beta chain was recovered during a study of response to subunit inactivated influenza vaccine. Study-wide findings and caveats: The authors suggested that few new T cells are recruited per seasonal influenza vaccination.

TCRdb processed the RT-PCR reads anew with MiXCR; each CDR3 protein has one entry. The table lists about 500,000 distinct CDR3 sequences, 10% to 15% of them singletons. This clonotype was counted at least ten times. Its antigen is unknown. The CDR3 covers 11 residues. Trimming removed 4 bases from V and 4 bases from J, with 5 bases in between. Germline CDR1 SQVTM, CDR2 ANQGSEA. The gene calls are TRBV29-1 and TRBJ2-1; D remains unclear. The sample consisted of PBMCs from blood, taken 40 to 50 days after vaccination. The clonotype comes from a man aged 45 to 65 who received an inactivated influenza vaccine. The CDR3 protein is CSVAQYNEQFF. DNA of the CDR3: TGCAGCGTTGCGCAATACAATGAGCAGTTCTTC.